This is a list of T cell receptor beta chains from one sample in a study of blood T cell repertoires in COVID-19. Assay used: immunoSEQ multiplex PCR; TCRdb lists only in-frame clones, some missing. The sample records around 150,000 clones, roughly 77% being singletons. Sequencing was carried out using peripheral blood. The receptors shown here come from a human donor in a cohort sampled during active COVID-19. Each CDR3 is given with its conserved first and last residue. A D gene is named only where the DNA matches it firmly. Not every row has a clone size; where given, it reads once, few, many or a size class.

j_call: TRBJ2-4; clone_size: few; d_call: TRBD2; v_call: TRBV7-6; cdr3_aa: CASSSSSGGAKNIQYF; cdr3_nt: TGTGCCAGCAGCTCTAGTTCGGGGGGAGCCAAAAACATTCAGTACTTC
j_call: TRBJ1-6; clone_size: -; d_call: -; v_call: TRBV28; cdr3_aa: CASSLFVANSPLHF; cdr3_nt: TGTGCCAGCAGTCTATTTGTCGCGAATTCACCCCTCCACTTT
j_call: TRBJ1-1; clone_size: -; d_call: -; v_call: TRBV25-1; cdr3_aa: CASRDGVMAEAFF; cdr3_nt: TGTGCCAGCAGGGACGGGGTGATGGCTGAAGCTTTCTTT
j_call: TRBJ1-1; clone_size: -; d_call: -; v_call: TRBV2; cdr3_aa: CASSGPGSQFEAFF; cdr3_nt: TGTGCCAGCAGTGGGCCGGGATCCCAATTTGAAGCTTTCTTT
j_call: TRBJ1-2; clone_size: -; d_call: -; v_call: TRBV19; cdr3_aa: CATTSGGVYGYTF; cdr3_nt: TGTGCCACTACCTCCGGCGGCGTCTATGGCTACACCTTC
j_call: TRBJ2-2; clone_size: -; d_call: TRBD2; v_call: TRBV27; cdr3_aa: CASSSSLAGGLEIGELFF; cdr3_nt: TGTGCCAGCAGTTCATCTCTAGCGGGGGGGCTCGAAATCGGGGAGCTGTTTTTT
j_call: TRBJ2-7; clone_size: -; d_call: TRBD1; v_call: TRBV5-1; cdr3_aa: CASSRDRTSYEQYF; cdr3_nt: TGCGCCAGCAGCCGGGACAGAACTTCCTACGAGCAGTACTTC
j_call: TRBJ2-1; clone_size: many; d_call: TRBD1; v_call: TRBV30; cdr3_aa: CAWIQSQGVIRGNEQFF; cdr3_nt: TGTGCCTGGATCCAAAGTCAGGGGGTAATAAGAGGCAATGAGCAGTTCTTC
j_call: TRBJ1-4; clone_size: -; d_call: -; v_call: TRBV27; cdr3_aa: CASSPQGVEKLFF; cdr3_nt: TGTGCCAGCAGTCCCCAGGGCGTGGAAAAACTGTTTTTT
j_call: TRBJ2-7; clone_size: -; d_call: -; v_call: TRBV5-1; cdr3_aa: CASSLEPGLSSYEQYF; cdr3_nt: TGCGCCAGCAGCTTGGAACCGGGACTTAGCTCCTACGAGCAGTACTTC
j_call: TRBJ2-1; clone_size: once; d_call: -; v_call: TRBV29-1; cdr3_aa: CSGWGQLNEQFF; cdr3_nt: TGCAGCGGGTGGGGGCAGCTCAATGAGCAGTTCTTC
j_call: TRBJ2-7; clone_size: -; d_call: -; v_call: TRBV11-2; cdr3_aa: CASSSGLSYEQYF; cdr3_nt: TGTGCCAGCAGCTCGGGACTTTCGTACGAGCAGTACTTC
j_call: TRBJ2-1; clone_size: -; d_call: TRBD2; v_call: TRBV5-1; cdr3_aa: CASSFGGGSGRPGNEQFF; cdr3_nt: TGCGCCAGCAGCTTCGGCGGGGGGAGCGGCCGCCCAGGGAATGAGCAGTTCTTC